This T cell receptor (beta chain) derives from a study of blood T cells in healthy people across ages. Whole-study results and caveats: Naive CD4+ cells and diversity were both higher in long-lived donors than in aged donors. TCR beta diversity, measured per million T cells, fell in a roughly linear way with age.

This clonotype was counted only a few times. Its antigen is not identified. Then a second PCR, running roughly 7 to 11 cycles, was carried out with a sample-barcoded 5' primer and a J-beta primer mix. TCRdb recomputed calls from the 5' RACE reads with MiXCR, one row per CDR3 protein. The sample gives around 970,000 distinct CDR3 sequences, about 51% of which show up once; around 21% is in the top ten. V lost 6 bases, J lost 5 bases, and 19 bases lay in between. The germline CDR1 and CDR2 sequences are MDHEN and SYDVKM. The CDR3 extends over 15 amino acids. This clonotype was sampled from a woman in her fifties or sixties in good health. The chain couples TRBV28 to TRBJ2-5, with D maybe TRBD1 (6 bases). The sample consisted of blood. The chain's CDR3 is CASRPSPGDGETQYF. CDR3 in DNA: TGTGCCAGCAGACCCAGCCCAGGGGACGGGGAGACCCAGTACTTC. Looking up the rest from reference TRBV28 and TRBJ2-5 gives the full variable domain: DVKVTQSSRYLVKRTGEKVFLECVQDMDHENMFWYRQDPGLGLRLIYFSYDVKMKEKGDIPEGYSVSREKKERFSLILESASTNQTSMYLCASRPSPGDGETQYFGPGTRLLVL.